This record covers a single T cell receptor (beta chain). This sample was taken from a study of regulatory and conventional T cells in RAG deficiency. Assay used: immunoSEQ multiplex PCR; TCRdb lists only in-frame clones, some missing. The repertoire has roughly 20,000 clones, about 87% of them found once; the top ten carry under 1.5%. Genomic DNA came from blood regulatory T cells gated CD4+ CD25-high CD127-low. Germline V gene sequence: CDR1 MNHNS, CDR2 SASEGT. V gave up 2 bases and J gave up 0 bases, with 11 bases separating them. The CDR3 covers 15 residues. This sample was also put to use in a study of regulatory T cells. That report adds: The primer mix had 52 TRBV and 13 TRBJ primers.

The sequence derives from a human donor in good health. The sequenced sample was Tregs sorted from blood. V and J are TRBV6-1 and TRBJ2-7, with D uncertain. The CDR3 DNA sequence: TGTGCCAGCAGTGAAATCGTCGGCAGCTCCTACGAGCAGTACTTC. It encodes CASSEIVGSSYEQYF.